These 12 T cell receptor beta chains were sequenced from one sample in a study of cytomegalovirus exposure and HLA in healthy donors. Primers included in the PCR were 60 Vbeta and 13 Jbeta primers. The repertoire was sequenced with immunoSEQ multiplex PCR; TCRdb's copy has only in-frame clones and lacks some. The table lists some 160,000 clones, more than 75% of them singletons. The sample was PBMCs. Receptors were obtained from a male donor in good health and CMV-seronegative.

The J gene is TRBJ2-3, the V gene TRBV9; D gene uncertain. This CDR3 comprises 13 residues. Trimming pared 7 bases from V and 2 bases from J, leaving 11 bases between. Germline V gene data show CDR1 as SGDLS and CDR2 as YYNGEE. The CDR3 coding sequence is TGTGCCAGCTCCGAGTCCCACACAGATACGCAGTATTTT. Translation: CASSESHTDTQYF. Supplemented by reference TRBV9 and TRBJ2-3, the full variable domain reads DSGVTQTPKHLITATGQRVTLRCSPRSGDLSVYWYQQSLDQGLQFLIQYYNGEERAKGNILERFSAQQFPDLHSELNLSSLELGDSALYFCASSESHTDTQYFGPGTRLTVL.

In its sample, this clone was seen a few times. The chain uses TRBV18 and TRBJ1-1, with no clear D. Trimming shortened V by 2 bases and J by 0 bases, and 10 bases separated the two germline ends. Germline lookup yields CDR1 KGHSH and CDR2 LQKENI. This CDR3 has 15 residues. CDR3 protein: CASSPGQQMNTEAFF. The CDR3 bases are TGTGCCAGCTCACCAGGGCAGCAGATGAACACTGAAGCTTTCTTT.

The rearrangement joins TRBV7-2 to TRBJ1-1; 9 bases are a match to TRBD1. CDR1 SGHTA and CDR2 FQGNSA come from the germline V gene. This CDR3 is built from 14 residues. The J segment lost 6 bases and the V segment lost 4 bases, leaving 6 bases of the junction unmatched. The CDR3 nucleotides are TGTGCCAGCAGCTGGGACAGGGCCCAATCTGAAGCTTTCTTT. As protein: CASSWDRAQSEAFF.

The V gene is TRBV9, the J gene TRBJ2-7; possibly TRBD2 for D (7 bases). The CDR3 is made up of 16 amino acids. V was cut by 4 bases and J by 5 bases, with 22 bases left in between. Germline CDR1 and CDR2: SGDLS and YYNGEE. CDR3 region: CASSQGGGRLRNEQYF. The CDR3 DNA sequence: TGTGCCAGCAGCCAAGGGGGGGGGCGCCTTAGGAACGAGCAGTACTTC. Full variable domain (outside the CDR3, taken from reference TRBV9 and TRBJ2-7): DSGVTQTPKHLITATGQRVTLRCSPRSGDLSVYWYQQSLDQGLQFLIQYYNGEERAKGNILERFSAQQFPDLHSELNLSSLELGDSALYFCASSQGGGRLRNEQYFGPGTRLTVT.

The chain couples TRBV27 to TRBJ1-1; 9 positions agree with TRBD1. Trimming removed 6 bases from V and 3 bases from J; junction bases left unmatched: 8. The germline V gene encodes CDR1 MNHEY and CDR2 SMNVEV (reference sequence). The CDR3 covers 15 residues. CDR3 nucleotides: TGTGCCAGCAGCCTTACAGGGGGCCGGTACACTGAAGCTTTCTTT. Its protein is CASSLTGGRYTEAFF.

The chain links TRBV7-2 to TRBJ1-5; D not resolved. From germline, CDR1 is SGHTA and CDR2 FQGNSA. V was clipped by 4 bases and J by 0 bases, with 13 bases between them. CDR3 length equals 16 residues. This chain's CDR3 is CASSSGPQVSNQPQHF. DNA for the CDR3: TGTGCCAGCAGCTCTGGGCCCCAGGTTAGCAATCAGCCCCAGCATTTT. Filled out from reference TRBV7-2 and TRBJ1-5, the complete variable domain reads GAGVSQSPSNKVTEKGKDVELRCDPISGHTALYWYRQSLGQGLEFLIYFQGNSAPDKSGLPSDRFSAERTGGSVSTLTIQRTQQEDSAVYLCASSSGPQVSNQPQHFGDGTRLSIL.

The V gene is TRBV5-1, the J gene TRBJ2-1; TRBD1 matches at 7 bases. This CDR3 region has 15 residues. Per germline, CDR1 SGHRS and CDR2 YFSETQ. V lost 1 base to trimming and J lost 0 bases; unmatched junction nucleotides: 1. The CDR3 sequence is CASSLTGDSYNEQFF. The CDR3 DNA sequence: TGCGCCAGCAGCTTGACAGGGGACTCCTACAATGAGCAGTTCTTC.

This chain joins TRBV11-1 and TRBJ2-2; the D gene is possibly TRBD1 (6 bases). Trimming removed 6 bases from V and 6 bases from J, with 17 bases in between. The CDR3 covers 15 residues. CDR1 is SGHAT, CDR2 FQDESV, per germline (reference sequence). The CDR3: CASRQTGIGAGELFF. CDR3 nucleotides: TGTGCCAGCAGGCAAACAGGGATTGGCGCCGGGGAGCTGTTTTTT.

This sequence joins TRBV13 and TRBJ2-1; TRBD1 matches 7 bases. This CDR3 has 12 amino acids. Germline V gives CDR1 PRHDT, CDR2 FYEKMQ (reference sequence). V lost 5 bases and J lost 8; bases outside the gene matches: 3. The CDR3: CASSAQGYEQFF. The CDR3 DNA is TGTGCCAGCAGCGCACAGGGGTATGAGCAGTTCTTC.

The rearrangement links TRBV30 to TRBJ2-7; 7 bases align to TRBD2. The V gene end was trimmed by 3 bases and the J gene end by 2 bases; junction bases not matched to a gene: 4. The V gene's germline CDR1 is GTSNPN and CDR2 SVGIG (reference sequence). This CDR3 region has 13 residues. CDR3 coding DNA: TGTGCCTGGAGGGGGCTAGCGGCCTACGAGCAGTACTTC. It encodes CAWRGLAAYEQYF. The variable domain in full, completed from reference TRBV30 and TRBJ2-7, reads SQTIHQWPATLVQPVGSPLSLECTVEGTSNPNLYWYRQAAGRGLQLLFYSVGIGQISSEVPQNLSASRPQDRQFILSSKKLLLSDSGFYLCAWRGLAAYEQYFGPGTRLTVT.

CDR3 DNA: TGTGCCAGTAGTGAACAGGGGGCGCGTAATCAGCCCCAGCATTTT. This translates into CASSEQGARNQPQHF. The chain recombines TRBV19 with TRBJ1-5; the match to TRBD1 covers 9 bases. The V gene's germline CDR1 is LNHDA and CDR2 SQIVND (reference sequence). V was pared by 5 bases and J by 4 bases, with 6 bases of the junction left unmatched. The CDR3 covers 15 residues.

The chain links TRBV27 to TRBJ1-5; 10 bases line up with TRBD1. Losses at the gene ends were 10 bases for V and 7 bases for J; bases not matched to a gene: 7. The CDR3 loop spans 13 amino acids. Germline assignment: CDR1 MNHEY and CDR2 SMNVEV (reference sequence). CDR3 coding DNA: TGTGCCAACCCGACAGGGGGCGGCCAGCCCCAGCATTTT. This codes for CANPTGGGQPQHF.